A single TCR beta chain is shown here with its context. The data are from a study of blood T cell repertoires in COVID-19. Background on the study: Acute-phase and convalescent COVID-19 samples originated in the United States, Italy and Spain.

In the original processing: Amplification with reference gene primers provided the estimates of nucleated cell counts. Generated by immunoSEQ multiplex PCR, the TCRdb table keeps only in-frame clones and is missing some. V and J calls and clone size follow that table, whereas D and trimming were derived from the DNA. The sample has about 160,000 clones; approximately 92% are singletons. This CDR3 comprises 13 residues. The V end lost 2 bases, the J end lost 7 bases, and 11 bases lay between the germline ends. The chain employs TRBV12-3 or TRBV12-4 and TRBJ1-2; D is perhaps TRBD1 (5 bases). This sequence was found in a woman between 50 and 59 years old with acute or convalescent COVID-19. Material: peripheral blood. CDR3: CASSLQGTGGYTF. The DNA for the CDR3 is TGTGCCAGCAGTTTACAGGGCACCGGTGGCTACACCTTC.